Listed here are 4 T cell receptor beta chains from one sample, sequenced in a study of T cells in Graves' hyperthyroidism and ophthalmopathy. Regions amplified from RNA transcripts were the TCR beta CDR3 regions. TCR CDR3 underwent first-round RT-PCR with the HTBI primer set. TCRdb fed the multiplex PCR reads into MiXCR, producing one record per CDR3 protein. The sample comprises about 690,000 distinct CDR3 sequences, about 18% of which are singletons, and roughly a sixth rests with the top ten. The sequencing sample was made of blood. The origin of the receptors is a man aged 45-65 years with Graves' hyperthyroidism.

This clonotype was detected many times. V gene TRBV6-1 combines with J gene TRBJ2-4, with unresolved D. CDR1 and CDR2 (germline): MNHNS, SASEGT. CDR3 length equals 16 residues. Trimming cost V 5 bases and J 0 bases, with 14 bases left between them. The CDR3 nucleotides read TGTGCCAGCAGTACCCGGAGTCGGTTAGCCAAAAACATTCAGTACTTC. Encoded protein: CASSTRSRLAKNIQYF.

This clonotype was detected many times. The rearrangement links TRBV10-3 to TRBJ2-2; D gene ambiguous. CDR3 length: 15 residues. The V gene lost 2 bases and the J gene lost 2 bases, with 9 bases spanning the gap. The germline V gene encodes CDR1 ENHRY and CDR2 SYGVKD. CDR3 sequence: CAISEVVPNTGELFF. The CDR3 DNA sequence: TGTGCCATCAGTGAGGTAGTCCCTAACACCGGGGAGCTGTTTTTT.

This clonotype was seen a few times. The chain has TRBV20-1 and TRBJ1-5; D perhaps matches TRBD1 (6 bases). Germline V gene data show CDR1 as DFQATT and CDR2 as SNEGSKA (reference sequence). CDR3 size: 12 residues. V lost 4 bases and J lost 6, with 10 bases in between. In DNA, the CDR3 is TGCAGTGCTAAACAGGGACTTCAGCCCCAGCATTTT. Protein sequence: CSAKQGLQPQHF.

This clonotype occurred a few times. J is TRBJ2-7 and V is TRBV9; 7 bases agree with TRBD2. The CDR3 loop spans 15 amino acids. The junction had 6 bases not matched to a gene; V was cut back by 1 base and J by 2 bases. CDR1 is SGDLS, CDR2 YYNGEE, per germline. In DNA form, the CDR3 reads TGTGCCAGCAGCGTAACTAGCGAGAGAGCCTACGAGCAGTACTTC. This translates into CASSVTSERAYEQYF.